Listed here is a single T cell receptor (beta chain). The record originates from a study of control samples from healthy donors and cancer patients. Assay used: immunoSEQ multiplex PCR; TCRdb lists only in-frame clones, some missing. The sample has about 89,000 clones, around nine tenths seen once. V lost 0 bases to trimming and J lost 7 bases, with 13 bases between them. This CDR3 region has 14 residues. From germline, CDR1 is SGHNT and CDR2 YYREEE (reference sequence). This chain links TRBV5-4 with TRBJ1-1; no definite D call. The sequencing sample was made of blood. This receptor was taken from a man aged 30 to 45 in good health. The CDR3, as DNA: TGTGCCAGCAGCTTGGGGGTAGGGATGGGTGAAGCTTTCTTT. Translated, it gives CASSLGVGMGEAFF.